A single sample gave rise to the 8 T cell receptor beta chains below, sequenced in a study of cytomegalovirus exposure and HLA in healthy donors. Generated by immunoSEQ multiplex PCR, the TCRdb table keeps only in-frame clones and is missing some. The sample holds almost 75,000 clones, about 82% seen once. The sample was PBMCs. The source of these receptors is a man aged 25-45 years in good health and CMV-seronegative.

The CDR3 protein is CASSLWDRIYEQYF. CDR3 DNA sequence: TGTGCCAGCAGCCTTTGGGACAGGATCTACGAGCAGTACTTC. V is TRBV5-6 and J is TRBJ2-7; TRBD1 agrees at 8 bases. The germline V gene has CDR1 SGHDT and CDR2 YYEEEE. This CDR3 is 14 amino acids long. The junction had 6 bases not matched to a gene; V was cut back by 4 bases and J by 3 bases.

The chain links TRBV7-9 to TRBJ2-7, with D maybe TRBD1 (5 bases). Germline CDR1 is SEHNR and CDR2 is FQNEAQ (reference sequence). V was clipped by 5 bases and J by 6 bases, with 17 bases between them. The CDR3 has 14 amino acids. For the CDR3, the DNA is TGTGCCAGCAGCCCTGCCAGGGTTGACTCCGAGCAGTACGTC. It specifies CASSPARVDSEQYV.

The table lists this clone with a few counts. The V gene is TRBV7-9, the J gene TRBJ2-1; 14 bases are a match to TRBD2. Trimming at V came to 0 bases and at J to 5 bases, leaving 9 bases not matched to a gene. The CDR3 length is 19 residues. Germline CDR1 reads SEHNR; CDR2 reads FQNEAQ (reference sequence). CDR3 in DNA: TGTGCCAGCAGCTTAGCGCGATGGGGGACTAGCGGGAGTAACAATGAGCAGTTCTTC. Translating gives CASSLARWGTSGSNNEQFF.

Regarding this clone: Distinct nucleotide sequences in the sample also encode this CDR3. J is TRBJ1-2 and V is TRBV28; a possible D gene is TRBD1 (6 bases). This CDR3 comprises 13 residues. V was trimmed by 2 bases and J by 5 bases, leaving 9 bases between them. Germline V gene sequence: CDR1 MDHEN, CDR2 SYDVKM. The CDR3 bases are TGTGCCAGCAGTTTAGGTAGGGGGTATGGCTACACCTTC. Encoded protein: CASSLGRGYGYTF.

This chain links TRBV7-2 with TRBJ1-1; unclear D gene. The V and J ends lost 1 base and 3 bases respectively, with 3 bases between them. From germline, CDR1 is SGHTA and CDR2 FQGNSA. This CDR3 has 12 amino acids. The CDR3 bases are TGTGCCAGCAGCTTAGTCTACACTGAAGCTTTCTTT. This translates into CASSLVYTEAFF.

V and J are TRBV28 and TRBJ1-5; 7 bases line up with TRBD1. Trimming cost V 4 bases and J 2 bases; bases outside gene matches: 5. CDR1 is MDHEN, CDR2 SYDVKM, per germline. This CDR3 has 15 amino acids. The CDR3 DNA reads as TGTGCCAGCAGTTCCCCCCAGGGGGGCAATCAGCCCCAGCATTTT. Translation gives CASSSPQGGNQPQHF.

The chain links TRBV27 to TRBJ1-6; 8 bases line up with TRBD1. The CDR3 is 15 residues long. V lost 1 base and J lost 9; bases outside the gene matches: 5. CDR1 is MNHEY and CDR2 is SMNVEV in the germline V gene (reference sequence). CDR3 DNA: TGTGCCAGCAGTTTATATCGACAGGGGTTTTCACCCCTCCACTTT. Protein: CASSLYRQGFSPLHF.

This chain uses TRBV7-9 with TRBJ2-2; D is undetermined. Germline V gene lookup returns CDR1 SEHNR and CDR2 FQNEAQ (reference sequence). There are 15 residues in the CDR3. The V end was cut by 3 bases, the J end by 3 bases, with 11 bases between. DNA of the CDR3: TGTGCCAGCAGCTTTCCCCGGAGCGACACCGGGGAGCTGTTTTTT. This codes for CASSFPRSDTGELFF.